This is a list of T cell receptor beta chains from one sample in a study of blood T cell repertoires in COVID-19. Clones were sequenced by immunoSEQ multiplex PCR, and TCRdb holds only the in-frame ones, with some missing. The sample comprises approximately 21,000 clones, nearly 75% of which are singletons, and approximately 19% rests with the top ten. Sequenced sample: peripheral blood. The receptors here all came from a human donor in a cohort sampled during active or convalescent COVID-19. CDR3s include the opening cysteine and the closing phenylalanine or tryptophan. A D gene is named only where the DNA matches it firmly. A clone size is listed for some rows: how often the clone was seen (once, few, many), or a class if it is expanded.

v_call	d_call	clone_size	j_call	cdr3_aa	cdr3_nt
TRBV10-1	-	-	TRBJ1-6	CASIRQSHSPLHF	TGCGCCAGCATCCGACAGTCCCATTCACCCCTCCACTTT
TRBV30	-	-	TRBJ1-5	CAWSAVRSQPQHF	TGTGCCTGGAGTGCGGTCCGGAGCCAGCCCCAGCATTTT
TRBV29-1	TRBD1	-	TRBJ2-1	CSVGRDSGSYNEQFF	TGCAGCGTCGGCCGGGACAGCGGCTCCTACAATGAGCAGTTCTTC
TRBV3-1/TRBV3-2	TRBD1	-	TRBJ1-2	CASSPSDRSGYTF	TGTGCCAGCAGCCCCTCGGACAGGAGCGGCTACACCTTC
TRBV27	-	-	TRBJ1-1	CASSLTRNTEAFF	TGTGCCAGCAGTTTAACGAGGAACACTGAAGCTTTCTTT
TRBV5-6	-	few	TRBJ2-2	CASSLVRGPGELFF	TGTGCCAGCAGCTTGGTTCGGGGTCCCGGGGAGCTGTTTTTT
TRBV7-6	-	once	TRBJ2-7	CASSPLLVPYEQYF	TGTGCCAGCAGCCCTCTACTAGTCCCCTACGAGCAGTACTTC
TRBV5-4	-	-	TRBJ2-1	CASSLVVQGGNEQFF	TGTGCCAGCAGCTTGGTAGTACAGGGGGGGAATGAGCAGTTCTTC
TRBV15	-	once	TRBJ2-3	CATSRDGIAYDTQYF	TGTGCCACCAGCAGAGATGGGATAGCGTACGATACGCAGTATTTT
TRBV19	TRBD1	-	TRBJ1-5	CASSPRTGGAGQPQHF	TGTGCCAGTAGTCCTCGGACAGGGGGCGCGGGGCAGCCCCAGCATTTT
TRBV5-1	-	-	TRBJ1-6	CASSLKSMTRDNSPLHF	TGCGCCAGCAGCTTGAAGAGTATGACCCGGGATAATTCACCCCTCCACTTT
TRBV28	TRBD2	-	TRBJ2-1	CASSLWLAGYNEQFF	TGTGCCAGCAGTTTATGGCTAGCGGGGTACAATGAGCAGTTCTTC
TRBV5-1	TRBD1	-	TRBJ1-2	CASSLGDRALYGYTF	TGCGCCAGCAGCTTGGGTGACAGGGCACTTTATGGCTACACCTTC
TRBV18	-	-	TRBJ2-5	CASSPFWATQYF	TGTGCCAGCTCACCCTTTTGGGCGACCCAGTACTTC
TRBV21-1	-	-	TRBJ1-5	CASSNTGGGQPQHF	TGTGCCAGCAGCAACACAGGCGGCGGTCAGCCCCAGCATTTT
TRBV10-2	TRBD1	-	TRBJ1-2	CASSEPTGRGYTF	TGCGCCAGCAGTGAGCCGACAGGGAGAGGCTACACCTTC
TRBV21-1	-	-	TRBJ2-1	CASSTRGHNEQFF	TGTGCCAGCTCCACGCGCGGTCACAATGAGCAGTTCTTC
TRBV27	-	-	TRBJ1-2	CASSRGGRYGYTF	TGTGCCAGCAGTCGTGGCGGGAGATATGGCTACACCTTC
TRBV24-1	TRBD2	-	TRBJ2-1	CATSDLVAGGNEQFF	TGTGCCACCAGTGATTTGGTAGCGGGAGGCAATGAGCAGTTCTTC
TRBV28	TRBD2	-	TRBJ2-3	CASSLSGLALGDTQYF	TGTGCCAGCAGCTTGTCGGGACTAGCGTTAGGAGATACGCAGTATTTT
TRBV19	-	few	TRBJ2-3	CASSISAEDTQYF	TGTGCCAGTAGTATCTCAGCGGAGGATACGCAGTATTTT
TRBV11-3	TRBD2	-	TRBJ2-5	CASSLGGWGGQETQYF	TGTGCCAGCAGCTTAGGCGGTTGGGGGGGGCAAGAGACCCAGTACTTC
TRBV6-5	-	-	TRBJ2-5	CASSYSYSFQETQYF	TGTGCCAGCAGTTACTCGTACAGCTTCCAAGAGACCCAGTACTTC
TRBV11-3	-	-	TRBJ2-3	CASSLGGARTDTQYF	TGTGCCAGCAGCTTGGGCGGGGCCCGCACAGATACGCAGTATTTT
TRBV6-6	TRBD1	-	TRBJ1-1	CASSPQFGGQGSSEAFF	TGTGCCAGCAGTCCACAATTTGGGGGACAGGGGTCATCTGAAGCTTTCTTT
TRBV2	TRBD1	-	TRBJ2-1	CASSDRQGAYNEQFF	TGTGCCAGCAGTGATAGACAGGGAGCCTACAATGAGCAGTTCTTC
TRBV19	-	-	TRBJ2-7	CASSIPSSIEQYF	TGTGCCAGTAGTATTCCTTCTTCTATCGAGCAGTACTTC
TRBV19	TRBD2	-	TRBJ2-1	CASSRTSGRDRNNEQFF	TGTGCCAGTAGTAGGACTAGCGGGAGGGATCGGAACAATGAGCAGTTCTTC
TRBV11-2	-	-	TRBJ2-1	CASSWGQPYNEQFF	TGTGCCAGCAGCTGGGGGCAGCCCTACAATGAGCAGTTCTTC
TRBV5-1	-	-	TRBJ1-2	CASSLASAQGGNGYTF	TGCGCCAGCAGCTTGGCCTCTGCCCAGGGTGGGAATGGCTACACCTTC
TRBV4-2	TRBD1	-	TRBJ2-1	CASRDTQGARNEQFF	TGTGCCAGCAGGGATACACAGGGGGCGAGGAATGAGCAGTTCTTC